This T cell receptor (beta chain) was identified in a study of OX40 agonist ivuxolimab in advanced cancers. Broader study findings: At doses 0.1 to 3.0 mg/kg, CD4+ and CD8+ clones expanded.

Unmatched junction bases numbered 4, after V lost 8 bases and J lost 2 bases. The CDR3 runs to 14 residues. Germline values: CDR1 LNHDA, CDR2 SQIVND (reference sequence). The method was immunoSEQ multiplex PCR; TCRdb's version includes in-frame clones alone and lacks a portion of them. The table records some 9,800 clones, 70% of them present only once. Systemic immunosuppression or a history of autoimmune disease excluded patients. Of note for this clone: Its specificity is unknown.

The chain has TRBV19 and TRBJ2-1; TRBD2 aligns across 9 bases. The source was CD4+ or CD8+ T cells sorted from blood, collected in a trial of the OX40 agonist ivuxolimab. The clonotype was recovered from an adult with an advanced solid tumor such as melanoma, head and neck, liver or kidney cancer. CDR3 protein: CASLGLAPYNEQFF. DNA for the CDR3: TGTGCCAGTCTTGGACTAGCGCCCTACAATGAGCAGTTCTTC.